This T cell receptor beta chain was sequenced in a study of Ad26.COV2.S vaccination and SARS-CoV-2 variants. Note on this clone: The antigen remains undetermined.

The germline V gene encodes CDR1 SGHNT and CDR2 YYREEE (reference sequence). V was clipped by 0 bases and J by 1 base, with 13 bases between them. The CDR3 contains 16 residues. The repertoire was sequenced with immunoSEQ multiplex PCR; TCRdb's copy has only in-frame clones and lacks some. The sample has over 250,000 clones, 70% to 90% seen once. Study-level results: In TCR breadth and depth analyses, total T cell responses may have been underestimated. Non-spike TCR breadth did not differ much between vaccine and placebo recipients.

Treatment given: roughly 20 received Ad26.COV2.S at low or high dose, single or two shots; 5 received placebo; per-sample allocation not given. Sample collection was performed on day 63 after the first vaccine or placebo injection. This sample comprised peripheral blood, obtained in a trial of Ad26.COV2.S vaccine versus placebo. The source of this sequence is a person aged 18-60 years who received the Ad26.COV2.S COVID-19 vaccine or a placebo. This chain uses TRBV5-4 with TRBJ2-5; perhaps D is TRBD1 or TRBD2 (5 bases each). CDR3 protein: CASSLGRGRSQETQYF. The CDR3 DNA reads TGTGCCAGCAGCTTGGGACGGGGACGCTCCCAAGAGACCCAGTACTTC.